Each of the 8 T cell receptor beta chains below was sequenced from the same sample in a study of blood T cell repertoires in COVID-19. The table came from immunoSEQ multiplex PCR; TCRdb's copy has only in-frame clones and leaves some out. There are more than 60,000 clones in the sample; 75% to 95% occur only once, and about 7% lies in the top ten. Source material: peripheral blood. Receptors were obtained from a human donor in a cohort sampled during active COVID-19.

The chain is built from TRBV7-9 and TRBJ2-3; D might be TRBD2 (6 bases). CDR1 and CDR2 (germline): SEHNR, FQNEAQ (reference sequence). V shed 5 bases and J shed 0 bases, with 12 bases lying between them. This CDR3 comprises 15 residues. The CDR3 region is CASSLVGGSTDTQYF. The DNA for the CDR3 is TGTGCCAGCAGCCTGGTGGGGGGTAGCACAGATACGCAGTATTTT.

The CDR3 coding sequence is TGCGCCAGCAGCCAAGATATAGGGGGCGCGGGAAACACCATATATTTT. Its translation is CASSQDIGGAGNTIYF. The J gene is TRBJ1-3, the V gene TRBV4-3; 7 bases are a match to TRBD1. Germline values: CDR1 LGHNA, CDR2 YSLEER. CDR3 length: 16 amino acids. Trimming took 0 bases from V and 4 from J; bases not matched to a gene: 6.

This sequence joins TRBV3-1 (or the pseudogene TRBV3-2) and TRBJ2-4; unclear D gene. Germline assignment: CDR1 LGHDT and CDR2 YNNKEL (reference sequence). The length of the CDR3 is 15 residues. V was pared by 4 bases and J by 0 bases, with 10 bases between. The CDR3, as DNA: TGTGCCAGCAGCCCTCCAAGACTAGCCAAAAACATTCAGTACTTC. Translation gives CASSPPRLAKNIQYF.

This clone turned up a few times. The rearrangement joins TRBV5-8 to TRBJ1-1; 11 nucleotides line up with TRBD1. This CDR3 is 15 amino acids long. The germline gives CDR1 SGHTS, CDR2 YDEGEE. Trimming took 7 bases from V and 3 from J; bases not matched to a gene: 8. Here the CDR3 reads CASPDRDRGDTEAFF. The CDR3 bases are TGTGCCAGCCCCGACCGGGACAGGGGGGACACTGAAGCTTTCTTT.

The chain is built from TRBV14 and TRBJ2-5; D gene unclear. Germline V lookup: CDR1 SGHDN, CDR2 FVKESK. V was pared by 4 bases and J by 5 bases, with 14 bases between. The CDR3 covers 14 residues. The CDR3 loop reads CASSLRGWRETQYF. CDR3 nucleotide sequence: TGTGCCAGCAGCCTTCGTGGTTGGCGGGAGACCCAGTACTTC.

The V and J genes are TRBV6-2 or TRBV6-3 and TRBJ1-5; no clear D. This CDR3 spans 17 amino acids. CDR1 and CDR2 from the germline V gene are MNHEY and SVGEGT. V gave up 2 bases and J gave up 2 bases, with 16 bases separating them. This CDR3 is CASSYESWRIGNQPQHF. For the CDR3, the DNA is TGTGCCAGCAGTTACGAGAGCTGGAGGATTGGCAATCAGCCCCAGCATTTT.

The chain joins TRBV19 to TRBJ2-5; tentatively, D is TRBD2 (5 bases). The germline gives CDR1 LNHDA, CDR2 SQIVND (reference sequence). Trimming removed 5 bases from V and 2 bases from J, with 18 bases in between. The CDR3 spans 16 residues. The CDR3 DNA sequence: TGTGCCAGTAGTTCGACCGGGATGAGCCATCAAGAGACCCAGTACTTC. Protein: CASSSTGMSHQETQYF.

This chain connects TRBV12-3 or TRBV12-4 to TRBJ2-7; D not certain. The V and J ends lost 3 bases and 4 bases respectively, with 10 bases between them. This CDR3 has 13 amino acids. CDR3 protein: CASSFAGSYEQYF. The CDR3 bases are TGTGCCAGCAGTTTTGCAGGATCGTACGAGCAGTACTTC.